Only one count was recorded for the clone carrying this T cell receptor (beta chain). Antigen: not known. The protocol was immunoSEQ multiplex PCR, while the TCRdb copy is restricted to in-frame clones and leaves out a portion. The sample contains 10,000 or so clones, around 85% of which appear only once. The data originate from a study of neoadjuvant nivolumab and ipilimumab in lung cancer. Turning to the study itself: Patients got nivolumab 3 mg/kg on days 1, 15 and 29; combination added ipilimumab 1 mg/kg day 1.

Findings and limits, study-wide: TCR receptors were sequenced in few samples. From pretherapy to surgery, tumor richness and clonality rose with dual therapy. Compared with tumor-adjacent uninvolved lung, resected tumors showed greater richness and clonality.

Sequenced here: peripheral blood, sampled before neoadjuvant nivolumab, alone or with ipilimumab. The receptor comes from an adult with non-small cell lung cancer.

This CDR3 is CASSQEPPDLFTDTQYF. Written as DNA, the CDR3 is TGCGCCAGCAGCCAAGAACCCCCAGACCTTTTCACAGATACGCAGTATTTT. The V gene is TRBV4-1, the J gene TRBJ2-3; D gene uncertain. The CDR3 runs to 17 residues. V dropped 0 bases and J dropped 2 bases, with 15 bases sitting between them. Germline-derived CDR1 and CDR2 are MGHRA and YSYEKL.